The 8 T cell receptor beta chains below were found in one sample sequenced in a study of cytomegalovirus exposure and HLA in healthy donors. The method was immunoSEQ multiplex PCR; TCRdb's version includes in-frame clones alone and lacks a portion of them. The repertoire holds some 150,000 clones, with 85% to 90% as singletons. The specimen was PBMCs. The source of these receptors is a woman under 40 in good health and CMV-seropositive.

The chain links TRBV5-1 to TRBJ2-3; D is perhaps TRBD2 (5 bases). V was cut by 7 bases and J by 3 bases, with 18 bases left in between. Germline lookup yields CDR1 SGHRS and CDR2 YFSETQ. The CDR3 has 15 amino acids. CDR3 in DNA: TGCGCCAGCTACCCCCGTGGGAGTGGAACAGATACGCAGTATTTT. It codes for CASYPRGSGTDTQYF.

This chain links TRBV7-9 with TRBJ2-1; 13 bases agree with TRBD2. CDR1 and CDR2 (germline): SEHNR, FQNEAQ (reference sequence). The CDR3 loop spans 18 amino acids. V gave up 5 bases and J gave up 6 bases; unmatched junction bases: 13. In DNA form, the CDR3 reads TGTGCCAGCAGCACCCCTCGGGGACTAGCGGGGATGAGCAATGAGCAGTTCTTC. Its protein product is CASSTPRGLAGMSNEQFF.

V usage is TRBV11-2 and J usage is TRBJ2-1; 10 bases are shared with TRBD2. J gave up 1 base and V 4 bases, and 4 bases lay outside the gene matches. Germline CDR1 SGHAT, CDR2 FQNNGV. CDR3 length: 16 amino acids. The CDR3 sequence is CASSSSGRGSYNEQFF. For the CDR3, the DNA is TGTGCCAGCAGCTCCAGCGGGAGGGGGTCCTACAATGAGCAGTTCTTC.

CDR3: CASSEWQGQPNYGYTF. CDR3 nucleotides: TGTGCCAGCAGTGAATGGCAGGGCCAACCTAACTATGGCTACACCTTC. The J gene is TRBJ1-2, the V gene TRBV6-1, with a possible D match to TRBD1 (5 bases). In germline, CDR1 is MNHNS, CDR2 SASEGT. The CDR3 runs to 16 residues. V was shortened by 2 bases and J by 0 bases, with 13 bases between the two germline ends.

A remark on this clone: Compared with germline, one end of the junction differs, possibly owing to a read error. The chain couples TRBV19 to TRBJ2-3; 9 positions match TRBD2. Germline values: CDR1 LNHDA, CDR2 SQIVND (reference sequence). The CDR3 runs to 20 residues. CDR3 nucleotide sequence: TGTGCCAGTAGTCTAGACAGAGACTTTCTAGCGGGACTAGGCACAGATACGCAGTATTTT. This gives the protein CASSLDRDFLAGLGTDTQYF. The full variable domain, with the rest looked up from reference TRBV19 and TRBJ2-3, is DGGITQSPKYLFRKEGQNVTLSCEQNLNHDAMYWYRQDPGQGLRLIYYSQIVNDFQKGDIAEGYSVSREKKESFPLTVTSAQKNPTAFYLCASSLDRDFLAGLGTDTQYFGPGTRLTVL.

V is TRBV1 and J is TRBJ2-2; the DNA was not compared with TRBD2, the D call given in the table. TRBV1 corresponds to a pseudogene. This CDR3 region has 14 residues. The CDR3 reads CTSSQREGPGELFF. The CDR3 DNA sequence: TGCACCAGCAGCCAACGGGAGGGACCCGGGGAGCTGTTTTTT.

The chain carries TRBV6-5 and TRBJ2-3, with 7 bases fitting TRBD2. The CDR3 extends over 16 amino acids. Germline V gene sequence: CDR1 MNHEY, CDR2 SVGAGI. Trimming removed 0 bases from V and 0 bases from J; junction bases left unmatched: 3. The CDR3 DNA reads as TGTGCCAGCAGTTACTCCAGCGGGGCTAGCACAGATACGCAGTATTTT. It is translated as CASSYSSGASTDTQYF.

The genes are TRBV10-2 and TRBJ1-5, with D unclear. The CDR3 is 15 residues long. V lost 2 bases, J lost 0 bases, and 8 bases lay in between. Germline V gene lookup returns CDR1 WSHSY and CDR2 SAAADI. The CDR3 loop is CASSERQFSNQPQHF. In DNA, the CDR3 is TGCGCCAGCAGTGAGAGACAATTTAGCAATCAGCCCCAGCATTTT.